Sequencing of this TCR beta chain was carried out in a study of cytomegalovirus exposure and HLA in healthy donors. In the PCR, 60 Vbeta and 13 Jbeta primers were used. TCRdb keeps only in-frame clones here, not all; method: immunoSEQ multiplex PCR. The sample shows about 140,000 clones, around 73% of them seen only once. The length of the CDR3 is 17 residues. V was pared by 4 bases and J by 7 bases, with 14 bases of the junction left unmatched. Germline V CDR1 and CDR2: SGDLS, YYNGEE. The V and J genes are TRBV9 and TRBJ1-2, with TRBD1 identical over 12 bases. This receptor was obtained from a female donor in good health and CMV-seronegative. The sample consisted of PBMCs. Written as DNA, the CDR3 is TGTGCCAGCAGCAAACTACCTCCGGGACAGGGGGCTTTTGGCTACACCTTC. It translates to CASSKLPPGQGAFGYTF.